The 10 T cell receptor beta chains below come from one sample, sequenced in a study of spatial heterogeneity in lung cancer. As for time point: blood at routine non-recurrence follow-up after resection. Frozen PBMC, nontumor lung or tumor provided whole RNA, which was sequenced unsorted. TCRdb passed the 5' RACE reads through MiXCR, listing each CDR3 protein once. The sample consists of 25,000 to 30,000 distinct CDR3 sequences, about 5.6% of them appearing once. Specimen: PBMCs, collected at follow-up. Receptors were obtained from a male donor with early-stage non-small cell lung cancer.

This clonotype counts as medium-sized. This rearrangement joins TRBV7-8 to TRBJ2-1, with TRBD2 matching over 7 bases. Germline values: CDR1 SGHVS, CDR2 FQNEAQ. The CDR3 has 15 residues. The V gene end was trimmed by 1 base and the J gene end by 0 bases; junction bases not matched to a gene: 0. DNA of the CDR3: TGTGCCAGCAGCTTAGGGACTAGCTCCTACAATGAGCAGTTCTTC. Translating gives CASSLGTSSYNEQFF.

This clonotype was recorded at least ten times. This chain uses TRBV2 with TRBJ2-1; 11 positions match TRBD2. J gave up 0 bases and V 4 bases, and 5 bases lay outside the gene matches. CDR1 and CDR2 from the germline V gene are SNHLY and FYNNEI. This CDR3 is 17 amino acids long. This CDR3 is CASSGLAGLSSYNEQFF. The CDR3 region has the DNA TGTGCCAGCAGTGGACTAGCGGGGCTAAGCTCCTACAATGAGCAGTTCTTC.

This clonotype was seen ten or more times. The chain has TRBV20-1 and TRBJ1-1; D call uncertain. V was pared by 0 bases and J by 11 bases, with 13 bases between. Germline V gives CDR1 DFQATT, CDR2 SNEGSKA (reference sequence). This CDR3 spans 12 amino acids. The CDR3 DNA sequence: TGCAGTGCTAGAGATCAGGCGGCGGGGGCTTTCTTT. It translates to CSARDQAAGAFF.

This clonotype appeared many times. V usage is TRBV4-3 and J usage is TRBJ1-1; D is uncertain. This CDR3 spans 14 amino acids. V lost 5 bases and J 0 bases, leaving 10 bases between the germline ends. Germline CDR1 reads LGHNA; CDR2 reads YSLEER. CDR3 in amino acids: CASSSQTMNTEAFF. Here the CDR3 DNA reads TGCGCCAGCAGCTCACAGACCATGAACACTGAAGCTTTCTTT.

This chain joins TRBV11-3 and TRBJ2-1, with 7 bases matching TRBD2. CDR3 size: 14 residues. The germline gives CDR1 SGHNT, CDR2 YENEEA. V was clipped by 3 bases and J by 7 bases; unmatched bases: 6. This CDR3 reads CASSFGGRRNEQFF. CDR3 coding DNA: TGTGCCAGCAGCTTTGGCGGGAGAAGGAATGAGCAGTTCTTC.

The sample holds many counts of this clonotype. The chain uses TRBV12-3 or TRBV12-4 and TRBJ2-2; 8 bases fit TRBD2. The CDR3 is made up of 16 amino acids. V lost 3 bases, J lost 3 bases, and 6 bases stayed unmatched. The chain's CDR3 is CASSLMSGGYTGELFF. CDR3 nucleotide sequence: TGTGCCAGCAGTTTGATGAGCGGGGGCTACACCGGGGAGCTGTTTTTT.

Many counts were recorded for this clonotype. This chain uses TRBV6-5 with TRBJ2-5; 8 bases are shared with TRBD1. CDR3 length: 15 residues. V was clipped by 6 bases and J by 5 bases; unmatched bases: 11. Germline V CDR1 and CDR2: MNHEY, SVGAGI. The CDR3 loop is CASSRRQGKGETQYF. The DNA of the CDR3 is TGTGCCAGCAGCCGACGACAGGGGAAGGGCGAGACCCAGTACTTC.

This clonotype was counted ten times or more. V is TRBV12-3 or TRBV12-4 and J is TRBJ1-6, with unresolved D. V lost 5 bases and J 4 bases, leaving 15 bases between the germline ends. The CDR3 totals 16 residues. CDR3 region: CASSPGPSVYNSPLHF. The CDR3 region has the DNA TGTGCCAGCAGTCCGGGCCCCTCAGTATATAATTCACCCCTCCACTTT.

There are many counts of this clonotype. V and J are TRBV4-3 and TRBJ1-2, with a weak D call TRBD1 (6 bases). V lost 1 base to trimming and J lost 0 bases, with 12 bases between them. CDR3 length: 16 residues. In germline, CDR1 is LGHNA, CDR2 YSLEER. CDR3 residues: CASSQGETGPNYGYTF. The CDR3 coding sequence is TGCGCCAGCAGCCAAGGGGAGACAGGCCCTAACTATGGCTACACCTTC.

This clonotype has a count of ten or more. The chain has TRBV5-1 and TRBJ2-1; D possibly corresponds to TRBD2 (7 bases). V lost 6 bases to trimming and J lost 8 bases, with 18 bases between them. Germline assignment: CDR1 SGHRS and CDR2 YFSETQ. This CDR3 is 14 amino acids long. CDR3 region: CASTVGGAGDEQFF. CDR3 DNA: TGCGCCAGCACCGTTGGGGGGGCTGGGGATGAGCAGTTCTTC.